This section outlines one T cell receptor beta chain sequence together with its context. There are 13 residues in the CDR3. CDR1 and CDR2 (germline): MDHEN, SYDVKM. V lost 8 bases and J lost 3, with 11 bases in between. In the source study's methods: Quantification of nucleated cells was approximated via reference gene primer amplification. Assay: immunoSEQ multiplex PCR; the TCRdb copy retains only in-frame clones and omits some. The V and J calls and clone size are taken from that table; D and trimming were inferred from the DNA. The sample has 240,000 or so clones, around four fifths seen once. The sample originates from a study of blood T cell repertoires in COVID-19. Study as a whole: Acute and convalescent COVID-19 samples came from the United States, Italy and Spain. PBMCs, B-cell-depleted T cells, or T cells were the source of the cDNA or gDNA that made up the material.

The sequencing input was peripheral blood. The receptor's source is a man under 40 who had recovered from COVID-19. The chain joins TRBV28 to TRBJ1-5, with D possibly being TRBD1 (5 bases). The CDR3 region is CASLDSANQPQHF. Here the CDR3 DNA reads TGTGCCAGCCTCGACAGCGCCAATCAGCCCCAGCATTTT.